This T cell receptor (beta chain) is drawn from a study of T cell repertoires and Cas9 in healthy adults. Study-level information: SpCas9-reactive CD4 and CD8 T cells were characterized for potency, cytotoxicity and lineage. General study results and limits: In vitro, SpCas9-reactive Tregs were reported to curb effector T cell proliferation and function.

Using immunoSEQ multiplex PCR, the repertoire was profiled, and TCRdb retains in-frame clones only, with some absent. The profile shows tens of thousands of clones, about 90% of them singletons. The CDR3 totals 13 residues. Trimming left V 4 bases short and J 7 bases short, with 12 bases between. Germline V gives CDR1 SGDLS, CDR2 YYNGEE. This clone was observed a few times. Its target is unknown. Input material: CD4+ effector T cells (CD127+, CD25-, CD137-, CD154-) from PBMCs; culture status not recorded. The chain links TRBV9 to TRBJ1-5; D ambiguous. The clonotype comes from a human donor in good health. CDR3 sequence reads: CASSPHLQQPQHF. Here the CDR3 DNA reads TGTGCCAGCAGCCCCCACCTCCAGCAGCCCCAGCATTTT.